This entry describes one T cell receptor (beta chain). This sample is part of a study of cytomegalovirus exposure and HLA in healthy donors. Germline V gene sequence: CDR1 SEHNR, CDR2 FQNEAQ (reference sequence). The CDR3 sequence is 14 residues long. PCR amplification relied on 60 Vbeta primers (plus 13 Jbeta primers). The method was immunoSEQ multiplex PCR; TCRdb's version includes in-frame clones alone and lacks a portion of them. The sample carries about 160,000 clones, under 85% recorded once. When sampled, the donors appeared nominally healthy, though they likely had unrecorded immune exposures.

V usage is TRBV7-9 and J usage is TRBJ2-5, with D perhaps TRBD2 (6 bases). The J call is doubtful: the DNA matches TRBJ2-7 better. Input material: PBMCs. The clonotype originates from a man over 45 in good health and CMV-seropositive. This CDR3 is CASSLGGNRIEQYF. CDR3 sequence (DNA): TGTGCCAGCAGCTTGGGGGGAAATCGGATCGAGCAGTACTTC.